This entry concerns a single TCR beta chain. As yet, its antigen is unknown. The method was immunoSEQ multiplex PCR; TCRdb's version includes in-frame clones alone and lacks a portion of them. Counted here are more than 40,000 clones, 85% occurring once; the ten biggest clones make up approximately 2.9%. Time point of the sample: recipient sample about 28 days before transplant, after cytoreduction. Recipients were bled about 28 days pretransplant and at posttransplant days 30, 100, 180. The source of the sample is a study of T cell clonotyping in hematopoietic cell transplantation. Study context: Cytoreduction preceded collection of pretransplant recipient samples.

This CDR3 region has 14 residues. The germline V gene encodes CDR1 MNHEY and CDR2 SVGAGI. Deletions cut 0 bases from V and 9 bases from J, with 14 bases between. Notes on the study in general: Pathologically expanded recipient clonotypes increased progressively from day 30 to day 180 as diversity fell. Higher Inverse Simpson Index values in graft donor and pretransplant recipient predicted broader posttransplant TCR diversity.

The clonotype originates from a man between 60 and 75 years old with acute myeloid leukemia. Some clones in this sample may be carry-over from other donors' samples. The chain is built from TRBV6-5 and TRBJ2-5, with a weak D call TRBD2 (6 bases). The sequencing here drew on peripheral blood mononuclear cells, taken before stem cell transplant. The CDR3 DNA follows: TGTGCCAGCAGTTACTCCGGCGGCGGGATCCCCCAGTACTTC. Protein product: CASSYSGGGIPQYF.